This T cell receptor (beta chain) was captured by sequencing in a study of blood T cells in healthy people across ages. For the second PCR, which ran for about 6 to 12 cycles, a sample-barcoded 5' primer and a J-beta primer mix were used. Using its own MiXCR run on the 5' RACE reads, TCRdb lists one record per CDR3 protein. This sample has around 870,000 distinct CDR3 sequences, with roughly 26% found just once. V was pared by 6 bases and J by 7 bases, with 12 bases of the junction left unmatched. The CDR3 totals 14 residues. Germline CDR1 and CDR2: DFQATT and SNEGSKA (reference sequence). Study results and limitations: Strongly correlated with naive T cell percentage was TCR beta diversity. Long-lived donors carried more naive CD4+ cells and greater diversity than aged donors.

Worth noting for this clonotype: Antigen unknown.

Samples each yielded at least 5 micrograms of total RNA. The material sequenced was blood. The sequence derives from a woman aged 80 or over in good health. J is TRBJ2-7 and V is TRBV20-1; 10 bases agree with TRBD2. The CDR3: CSAPRPSGGDEQYF. CDR3 in DNA: TGCAGTGCCCCGAGGCCTAGCGGGGGAGATGAGCAGTACTTC.